The 5 T cell receptor beta chains below come from one sample, sequenced in a study of CD4 T cells in relation to SARS-CoV-2 and coronaviruses. Sequencing used immunoSEQ multiplex PCR; TCRdb keeps in-frame clones, though not all of them. The sample records about 26,000 clones, over 60% being singletons. Unexposed donor CD4+ T cells date from about 2011-2019, before the COVID-19 pandemic. Isolation of CD4+ T cells took place after less than 13 days in culture. No antigen is known for these receptors. Sequenced material: CD4+ T cells from PBMCs, cultured in vitro. These TCRs come from a human donor in good health.

This clone has more than one count but fewer than ten. The chain carries TRBV15 and TRBJ1-5; 8 bases map to TRBD1. V dropped 3 bases and J dropped 4; count of bases not matched to a gene: 11. This CDR3 comprises 17 residues. In germline, CDR1 is LNHNV, CDR2 YYDKDF (reference sequence). The CDR3 sequence: CATSSRIQGAKNQPQHF. CDR3 DNA sequence: TGTGCCACCAGCAGCCGAATTCAGGGGGCAAAAAATCAGCCCCAGCATTTT.

The rearrangement links TRBV10-1 to TRBJ2-3; perhaps TRBD2 as D (7 bases). Germline CDR1 is WNHNN and CDR2 is SYGVQD (reference sequence). Trimming left V 10 bases short and J 2 bases short, with 13 bases between. The CDR3 has 13 residues. The CDR3 DNA sequence: TGCGCCACAGGGGAGGGCAACACAGATACGCAGTATTTT. The encoded protein is CATGEGNTDTQYF.

In this sample, this clone turned up a few times. The gene calls are TRBV5-8 and TRBJ2-7, with unresolved D. This CDR3 has 12 amino acids. Germline CDR1 SGHTS, CDR2 YDEGEE. Trimming removed 1 base at V and 3 bases at J, with 5 bases between. The CDR3, as DNA: TGTGCCAGCAGCTTGACTCTCTACGAGCAGTACTTC. It translates to CASSLTLYEQYF.

Regarding this clone: Because the CDR3's place on the DNA is in doubt, the DNA is left out and the CDR3 is given as listed by TCRdb. The chain carries TRBV9 and TRBJ2-2. Per germline, CDR1 SGDLS and CDR2 YYNGEE. Ends included, the CDR3 has 14 residues. The CDR3: CASSPSGRAGELFF.

This clone appeared a single time. The chain recombines TRBV6-4 with TRBJ1-2; no clear D. CDR1 is MRHNA, CDR2 SNTAGT, per germline. There are 16 residues in the CDR3. V was cut by 2 bases and J by 0 bases, with 13 bases left in between. The DNA of the CDR3 is TGTGCCAGCAGTGACGTTGGGTTTCCAACTAACTATGGCTACACCTTC. Amino acid sequence: CASSDVGFPTNYGYTF.